The 10 T cell receptor beta chains below come from one sample, sequenced in a study of PD-L1 blockade in urothelial cancer. The time point denotes: peripheral blood 6 weeks after treatment start. The table came from immunoSEQ multiplex PCR; TCRdb's copy has only in-frame clones and leaves some out. Here the sample spans roughly 120,000 clones, approximately 90% being singletons. Sequences were derived from PBMCs, sampled around atezolizumab (anti-PD-L1) treatment. The source of these receptors is a man in his 60s with urothelial cancer.

The rearrangement uses TRBV6-1 and TRBJ1-5, with 8 bases identical to TRBD1. The germline gives CDR1 MNHNS, CDR2 SASEGT. V lost 5 bases and J lost 2; bases outside the gene matches: 2. The CDR3 consists of 14 residues. CDR3 protein: CASSKTGGNQPQHF. CDR3 in DNA: TGTGCCAGCAGTAAGACAGGGGGCAATCAGCCCCAGCATTTT.

This sequence joins TRBV6-1 and TRBJ1-2; D perhaps matches TRBD1 (6 bases). V was cut by 3 bases and J by 4 bases, with 12 bases left in between. Looked up from germline, CDR1 is MNHNS and CDR2 is SASEGT. This CDR3 has 14 amino acids. CDR3 loop: CASSDRGQTYGYTF. The CDR3 nucleotides read TGTGCCAGCAGTGACAGAGGACAGACCTATGGCTACACCTTC.

The rearrangement joins TRBV5-1 to TRBJ2-5; 13 nucleotides align to TRBD2. The CDR3 extends over 21 amino acids. After removal of 0 bases from V and 0 bases from J, the junction contained 14 bases not matched to a gene. CDR1 SGHRS and CDR2 YFSETQ come from the germline V gene. The DNA of the CDR3 is TGCGCCAGCAGCTTGGCTACGACTAGCGGGAGGCCAGGGGCTTACCAAGAGACCCAGTACTTC. Amino acid sequence: CASSLATTSGRPGAYQETQYF.

The chain uses TRBV10-3 and TRBJ2-3, with 9 nucleotides matching TRBD2. There are 15 residues in the CDR3. In germline, CDR1 is ENHRY, CDR2 SYGVKD. V gave up 6 bases and J gave up 1 base; unmatched junction bases: 5. The CDR3 loop reads CAIRAGGLRTDTQYF. The CDR3 bases are TGTGCCATCAGAGCGGGGGGACTCCGCACAGATACGCAGTATTTT.

This chain joins TRBV5-1 and TRBJ1-5; TRBD1 matches at 7 bases. V was pared by 4 bases and J by 3 bases, with 4 bases of the junction left unmatched. Per the germline V gene, CDR1 is SGHRS and CDR2 is YFSETQ. This CDR3 region has 14 residues. CDR3: CASSQGTANQPQHF. The CDR3 DNA sequence: TGCGCCAGCAGCCAGGGGACAGCCAATCAGCCCCAGCATTTT.

This chain links TRBV7-3 with TRBJ2-3; possible D gene TRBD1, 6 bases. The CDR3 covers 14 residues. CDR1 SGHTA and CDR2 FQGTGA come from the germline V gene. V was cut by 5 bases and J by 0 bases, with 9 bases left in between. CDR3 sequence: CASSVTGSTDTQYF. CDR3 bases: TGTGCCAGCAGCGTCACAGGGAGCACAGATACGCAGTATTTT.

This clone was found a few times. The chain uses TRBV10-3 and TRBJ2-3; D is perhaps TRBD1 (5 bases). Looked up from germline, CDR1 is ENHRY and CDR2 is SYGVKD. Trimming took off 6 bases at V and 3 bases at J, with 10 bases between the two ends. The CDR3 spans 13 residues. Here the CDR3 reads CAIRIDRTDTQYF. The CDR3 DNA is TGTGCCATCAGAATAGACAGAACAGATACGCAGTATTTT.

The rearrangement links TRBV29-1 to TRBJ2-7, with 10 bases matching TRBD1. Trimming at V came to 7 bases and at J to 1 base, leaving 4 bases not matched to a gene. The germline V gene has CDR1 SQVTM and CDR2 ANQGSEA. The CDR3 extends over 13 amino acids. The CDR3 region is CSGRTGGSYEQYF. CDR3 coding DNA: TGCAGCGGTAGGACAGGGGGTTCCTACGAGCAGTACTTC.

The CDR3 is CASSLSSGGSYEQYF. CDR3 DNA: TGTGCCAGCAGCTTGTCTAGCGGGGGGTCATACGAGCAGTACTTC. The chain has TRBV7-9 and TRBJ2-7, with 11 bases identical to TRBD2. Germline CDR1 SEHNR, CDR2 FQNEAQ (reference sequence). With 3 bases clipped from V and 4 bases from J, the junction kept 5 bases outside the gene matches. The CDR3 runs 15 residues.

The genes are TRBV5-1 and TRBJ2-3, with D perhaps matching TRBD2 (6 bases). Trimming stripped 5 bases from V and 5 bases from J, with 15 bases between. The CDR3 totals 14 residues. Germline CDR1 reads SGHRS; CDR2 reads YFSETQ. CDR3 sequence reads: CASSWAGGKDTQYF. CDR3 nucleotides: TGCGCCAGCAGTTGGGCTGGAGGGAAAGATACGCAGTATTTT.